Given below is one T cell receptor beta chain in context. Produced via immunoSEQ multiplex PCR; TCRdb's table is partial and in-frame only. There are 60,000 to 75,000 clones in the sample; roughly 92% occur only once, and 10% to 15% lies in the top ten. CDR1 and CDR2 from the germline V gene are LNHNV and YYDKDF (reference sequence). Trimming removed 6 bases at V and 4 bases at J, with 19 bases between. The CDR3 extends over 15 amino acids. This sample stems from a study of OX40 agonist ivuxolimab in advanced cancers. J is TRBJ2-7 and V is TRBV15; the D gene is possibly TRBD2 (6 bases). This sequence originates from an adult with an advanced solid tumor such as melanoma, head and neck, liver or kidney cancer. The material was CD4+ or CD8+ T cells sorted from blood, obtained in a trial of the OX40 agonist ivuxolimab. CDR3 nucleotide sequence: TGTGCCACCAGGGAGGGTGCGGTCCTTTCTTACGAGCAGTACTTC. Encoded protein: CATREGAVLSYEQYF.